This T cell receptor beta chain is drawn from a study of T cell changes during pregnancy in multiple sclerosis (dated by TCRdb to the late 2010s). In the study overall: Changes in the T cell repertoire over the course of pregnancy were examined in this study in women with multiple sclerosis.

Turning to this clone: The target of this receptor is not known. Base qualities were left out, and no much larger clone turns up one base away.

Libraries came from the immunoSEQ multiplex PCR assay. The clones in this table, taken by TCRdb from immuneACCESS, are in-frame only. Not every clone is retained; where verified, under half of the shortfall comes from an unresolved V gene, and the cause of the rest is unknown. For this sample there are about 100,000 clones; roughly 90% appear just once. The ten top clones hold just under 2% of the sample. Looking up the germline V gene yields CDR1 MDHEN and CDR2 SYDVKM. Germline trimming amounts to 4 bases on V and 1 base on J, with 12 as the count of junction bases outside the gene matches. The CDR3, from cysteine to phenylalanine, totals 19 residues. The retained sequence is limited to the CDR3, 57 bases, with the frame set at the first base.

The sequencing used peripheral blood, collected after pregnancy. The receptor chain draws on TRBV28 and TRBJ1-4; 10 bases in between match TRBD1. The receptor comes from a female donor with multiple sclerosis, enrolled in a pregnancy study. The DNA sequence is as follows: TGTGCCAGCAGTTCCTGGACAGGGGGAGGCTCAGAAACTAATGAAAAACTGTTTTTT. Its amino acids are CASSSWTGGGSETNEKLFF.